Below are 7 T cell receptor beta chains sequenced from a single sample in a study of cytomegalovirus exposure and HLA in healthy donors. The PCR had 60 Vbeta and 13 Jbeta primers. Here immunoSEQ multiplex PCR was the method, and the copy in TCRdb shows in-frame clones only, minus some. Of approximately 150,000 clones listed, 82% are singletons. The sequencing input was PBMCs. The receptor source for this set is a male donor in good health and CMV-seronegative.

This sequence joins TRBV11-3 and TRBJ2-2, with D possibly TRBD1 on 6 matching bases. The CDR3 length is 18 residues. V shed 5 bases and J shed 5 bases, with 24 bases lying between them. Germline V lookup: CDR1 SGHNT, CDR2 YENEEA. CDR3 in amino acids: CASSALSPGHGWTGELFF. CDR3 DNA: TGTGCCAGCAGCGCCCTTTCACCGGGACATGGGTGGACCGGGGAGCTGTTTTTT.

This chain links TRBV18 with TRBJ2-3, with 10 bases fitting TRBD1. Germline CDR1 and CDR2: KGHSH and LQKENI. CDR3 size: 15 residues. Trimming removed 2 bases from V and 6 bases from J; junction bases left unmatched: 5. The CDR3 loop reads CASSPGDRGRDTQYF. DNA of the CDR3: TGTGCCAGCTCACCAGGCGACAGGGGGCGGGATACGCAGTATTTT.

The chain links TRBV6-5 to TRBJ2-7; 12 bases fit TRBD2. Germline V lookup: CDR1 MNHEY, CDR2 SVGAGI. The CDR3 spans 14 residues. V lost 5 bases and J lost 3; bases outside the gene matches: 2. CDR3: CASSRTSGNYEQYF. The CDR3 DNA sequence: TGTGCCAGCAGTCGGACTAGCGGGAACTACGAGCAGTACTTC.

The V and J genes are TRBV19 and TRBJ1-5, with D perhaps TRBD1 (6 bases). Germline V lookup: CDR1 LNHDA, CDR2 SQIVND (reference sequence). The CDR3 spans 14 residues. V dropped 1 base and J dropped 9 bases, with 13 bases sitting between them. The CDR3 here is CASSIGTGIPPQHF. CDR3 bases: TGTGCCAGTAGTATAGGAACAGGGATTCCGCCCCAGCATTTT.

Comments on this clone: A junction end diverges from the germline sequence, so it may reflect a read error. This chain joins TRBV7-9 and TRBJ2-7, with D perhaps being TRBD1 or TRBD2 (5 bases each). Looked up from germline, CDR1 is SEHNR and CDR2 is FQNEAQ (reference sequence). The CDR3 is made up of 12 amino acids. The CDR3 nucleotides read TGTTCCAGCAGCGGCGTAAAGGGGGAGCAGTACTTC. The encoded protein is CSSSGVKGEQYF.

This clone was found once. The chain joins TRBV27 to TRBJ2-2, with 9 bases fitting TRBD1. Germline V gene sequence: CDR1 MNHEY, CDR2 SMNVEV (reference sequence). V lost 8 bases to trimming and J lost 4 bases; unmatched junction nucleotides: 8. The CDR3 has 15 residues. The CDR3 DNA sequence: TGTGCCAGCCAGGGACAGGGCGTTTTCACCGGGGAGCTGTTTTTT. It specifies CASQGQGVFTGELFF.

The gene calls are TRBV25-1 and TRBJ2-3; 7 bases fit TRBD1. The CDR3 has 13 amino acids. The V segment lost 8 bases and the J segment 3 bases; nucleotides outside the gene matches: 5. Germline lookup yields CDR1 MGHDK and CDR2 SYGVNS. CDR3 sequence (DNA): TGTGCCAGCGGATTACAGGGGACAGATACGCAGTATTTT. Translation gives CASGLQGTDTQYF.